These 9 T cell receptor beta chains came from one sample sequenced in a study of blood T cell repertoires in COVID-19. Using immunoSEQ multiplex PCR, the repertoire was profiled, and TCRdb retains in-frame clones only, with some absent. This table holds approximately 210,000 clones, 82% found once. Sequencing used peripheral blood. Receptors originate from a woman aged 40 to 49 with acute or convalescent COVID-19.

For the CDR3, the DNA is TGTGCCAGTAATACAGGTACGACCTACGAGCAGTACTTC. This sequence encodes CASNTGTTYEQYF. The genes are TRBV19 and TRBJ2-7; TRBD1 might be the D (5 bases). Germline CDR1 is LNHDA and CDR2 is SQIVND (reference sequence). With 7 bases removed from V and 2 bases from J, the gap between germline ends came to 12 bases. The CDR3 is 13 residues long.

This chain links TRBV5-1 with TRBJ2-2, with 8 positions matching TRBD2. V was pared by 4 bases and J by 4 bases, with 12 bases of the junction left unmatched. CDR1 is SGHRS and CDR2 is YFSETQ in the germline V gene. The CDR3 extends over 17 amino acids. The CDR3 DNA reads as TGCGCCAGCAGCCCCGAGGCAGCGGGGGCCGGCACCGGGGAGCTGTTTTTT. Residues: CASSPEAAGAGTGELFF.

This clone turned up a few times. The rearrangement links TRBV19 to TRBJ1-6; maybe TRBD1 (5 bases). CDR3 length equals 14 residues. V lost 7 bases to trimming and J lost 9 bases, with 16 bases between them. The germline V gene has CDR1 LNHDA and CDR2 SQIVND (reference sequence). The CDR3 coding sequence is TGTGCCAGTACCCGAATGGGGGGTACTTCACCCCTCCACTTT. This gives the protein CASTRMGGTSPLHF.

The J gene is TRBJ2-2, the V gene TRBV5-1; TRBD1 is a possible D gene (6 bases). The V and J ends lost 8 bases and 2 bases respectively, with 13 bases between them. This CDR3 contains 14 residues. The germline V gene has CDR1 SGHRS and CDR2 YFSETQ. CDR3 residues: CASQQGPNTGELFF. CDR3 coding DNA: TGCGCCAGTCAACAGGGCCCAAACACCGGGGAGCTGTTTTTT.

The chain is built from TRBV18 and TRBJ2-7; 8 bases fit TRBD1. The CDR3 is 15 amino acids. In germline, CDR1 is KGHSH, CDR2 LQKENI. The trim removed 1 base at V and 5 bases at J, leaving 7 bases unmatched. The CDR3 region is CASSPHGQGEDEQYF. CDR3 bases: TGTGCCAGCTCACCACACGGACAGGGTGAAGACGAGCAGTACTTC.

The chain joins TRBV30 to TRBJ2-5; possible D gene TRBD2, 5 bases. This CDR3 has 14 amino acids. Germline loops: CDR1 GTSNPN, CDR2 SVGIG (reference sequence). Trimming left V 0 bases short and J 1 base short, with 9 bases between. CDR3 sequence: CAWSVGVRQETQYF. CDR3 DNA sequence: TGTGCCTGGAGTGTGGGAGTCCGCCAAGAGACCCAGTACTTC. Full variable domain (rest looked up from reference TRBV30 and TRBJ2-5): SQTIHQWPATLVQPVGSPLSLECTVEGTSNPNLYWYRQAAGRGLQLLFYSVGIGQISSEVPQNLSASRPQDRQFILSSKKLLLSDSGFYLCAWSVGVRQETQYFGPGTRLLVL.

The V gene is TRBV28, the J gene TRBJ1-6; TRBD1 agrees at 9 bases. The V and J ends lost 5 bases and 4 bases, in that order; junction bases with no gene match: 6. There are 16 residues in the CDR3. From germline, CDR1 is MDHEN and CDR2 SYDVKM. CDR3 residues: CASSPTGGSYNSPLHF. The CDR3 region has the DNA TGTGCCAGCAGTCCGACAGGGGGATCTTATAATTCACCCCTCCACTTT.

The V gene is TRBV30, the J gene TRBJ1-2, with 9 bases aligning to TRBD1. Germline V gene data show CDR1 as GTSNPN and CDR2 as SVGIG (reference sequence). CDR3 length equals 13 residues. V shed 1 base, J shed 3 bases, and the junction held 0 bases outside the gene matches. The CDR3 DNA reads as TGTGCCTGGAGTGGACAGGGGGACTATGGCTACACCTTC. It specifies CAWSGQGDYGYTF.

CDR3 amino acids: CASSLPTSGAGELFF. CDR3 coding DNA: TGTGCCAGCAGCCTACCGACTAGCGGGGCCGGGGAGCTGTTTTTT. The genes are TRBV3-1 (or the pseudogene TRBV3-2) and TRBJ2-2; 11 bases align to TRBD2. The trim removed 4 bases at V and 6 bases at J, leaving 4 bases unmatched. Germline V gives CDR1 LGHDT, CDR2 YNNKEL (reference sequence). The CDR3 covers 15 residues.